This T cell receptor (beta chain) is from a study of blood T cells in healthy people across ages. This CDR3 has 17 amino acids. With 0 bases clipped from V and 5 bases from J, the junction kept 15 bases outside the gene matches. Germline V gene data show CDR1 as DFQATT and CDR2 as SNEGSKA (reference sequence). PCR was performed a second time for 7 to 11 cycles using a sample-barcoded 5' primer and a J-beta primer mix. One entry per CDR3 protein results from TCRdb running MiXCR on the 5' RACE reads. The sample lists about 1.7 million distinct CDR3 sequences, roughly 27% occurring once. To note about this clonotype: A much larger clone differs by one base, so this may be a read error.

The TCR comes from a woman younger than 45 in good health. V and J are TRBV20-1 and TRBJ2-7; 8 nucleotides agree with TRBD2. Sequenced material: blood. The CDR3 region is CSARDPGSGSGFNEQYF. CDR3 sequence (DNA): TGCAGTGCTAGAGATCCCGGGAGCGGGAGCGGGTTCAACGAGCAGTACTTC.